This T cell receptor beta chain originates from a study of cytomegalovirus exposure and HLA in healthy donors. The protocol was immunoSEQ multiplex PCR, while the TCRdb copy is restricted to in-frame clones and leaves out a portion. The sample consists of approximately 200,000 clones, over 80% of them appearing once. With V trimmed by 2 bases and J by 10 bases, 7 bases remained unmatched. The CDR3 contains 16 residues. The germline V gene has CDR1 LGHNT and CDR2 FRNRAP. The validation cohort, a group of 90 to 150 subjects, included the donors and was separate from the approximately 680-subject first cohort.

Sequencing was done on a sample of PBMCs. The chain couples TRBV12-5 to TRBJ2-1; 14 nucleotides line up with TRBD2. This receptor was identified in a woman aged 18-30 years in good health and CMV-seronegative. The CDR3 region has the DNA TGTGCTAGTGGTTTGATGGGACTAGCGGGAGTTGGAGAGCAGTTCTTC. Amino acid sequence: CASGLMGLAGVGEQFF.